This paragraph reports one T cell receptor beta chain. What it recognizes is unknown. The data were obtained in a study of T cell responses to AZD1222 COVID-19 vaccine. Findings and caveats of the study: Spike-specific TCR breadth and depth went up after people got two AZD1222 doses. Seropositivity was recorded at baseline in only six AZD1222 recipients. All repertoire sampling was performed exclusively after the peak T cell response. White British donors predominated, females outnumbered males, and clonal diversity was possibly underestimated.

The CDR3 has 13 residues. With 0 bases removed from V and 3 bases from J, the gap between germline ends came to 7 bases. Germline assignment: CDR1 SGHRS and CDR2 YFSETQ. Clones were read by immunoSEQ multiplex PCR, and TCRdb kept only the in-frame ones, dropping some. The sample contains approximately 190,000 clones, approximately 94% of which appear only once. The clonotype was recovered from an adult who received the MenACWY meningococcal vaccine as a control. The chain carries TRBV5-1 and TRBJ2-7; D ambiguous. This sample comprised peripheral blood, obtained 28 days after the second dose of the MenACWY control vaccine. The CDR3 DNA follows: TGCGCCAGCAGCTTGGACAGTTACTACGAGCAGTACTTC. Protein: CASSLDSYYEQYF.